The 23 T cell receptor beta chains below come from one sample, sequenced in a study of CD4 T cells in relation to SARS-CoV-2 and coronaviruses. The table came from immunoSEQ multiplex PCR; TCRdb's copy has only in-frame clones and leaves some out. The table includes 20,000 or so clones, around 78% detected once. What these receptors recognize is not known. Before the COVID-19 pandemic, during about 2010-2018, CD4+ T cells were taken from unexposed donors. The cells were cultured for about ten days before CD4+ T cells were isolated. Specimen: CD4+ T cells from PBMCs, cultured in vitro. These receptors were taken from a human donor in good health.

In this sample, this clone turned up a few times. The chain links TRBV10-2 to TRBJ1-5; D is unresolved. The CDR3 extends over 15 amino acids. Germline V CDR1 and CDR2: WSHSY, SAAADI. V lost 3 bases and J lost 0, with 9 bases in between. This CDR3 reads CASSDAGYSNQPQHF. CDR3 nucleotide sequence: TGCGCCAGCAGTGATGCGGGGTATAGCAATCAGCCCCAGCATTTT.

V usage is TRBV7-2 and J usage is TRBJ1-2; D unresolved. The CDR3 is 15 residues long. Germline V gene sequence: CDR1 SGHTA, CDR2 FQGNSA. Trimming pared 1 base from V and 6 bases from J, leaving 15 bases between. The CDR3 nucleotides read TGTGCCAGCAGCTTAGATCGGGCAGGAGAGAATGGCTACACCTTC. Residues: CASSLDRAGENGYTF.

This chain joins TRBV5-4 and TRBJ1-1; D might be TRBD1 (5 bases). Germline V gene data show CDR1 as SGHNT and CDR2 as YYREEE (reference sequence). The CDR3 totals 16 residues. Trimming pared 0 bases from V and 3 bases from J, leaving 15 bases between. The CDR3 DNA follows: TGTGCCAGCAGCTTGGTCTCCGGCATAGGGGACACTGAAGCTTTCTTT. This translates into CASSLVSGIGDTEAFF. Full variable domain (remainder filled in from reference TRBV5-4 and TRBJ1-1): ETGVTQSPTHLIKTRGQQVTLRCSSQSGHNTVSWYQQALGQGPQFIFQYYREEENGRGNFPPRFSGLQFPNYSSELNVNALELDDSALYLCASSLVSGIGDTEAFFGQGTRLTVV.

The V gene is TRBV4-1, the J gene TRBJ2-3; possible D gene TRBD1, 6 bases. Trimming left V 3 bases short and J 4 bases short, with 20 bases between. CDR1 is MGHRA, CDR2 YSYEKL, per germline. CDR3 length equals 17 residues. The CDR3 DNA reads as TGCGCCAGCAGCCAGGGGGCATCGGACCTACCGCCAGATACGCAGTATTTT. Its translation: CASSQGASDLPPDTQYF.

A few counts support this clone. The genes are TRBV30 and TRBJ1-1, with 8 positions matching TRBD1. CDR1 is GTSNPN, CDR2 SVGIG, per germline (reference sequence). There are 13 residues in the CDR3. Trimming cost V 5 bases and J 1 base; bases outside gene matches: 3. CDR3 in amino acids: CAWADRGNTEAFF. As DNA, the CDR3 is TGTGCCTGGGCAGACAGGGGGAACACTGAAGCTTTCTTT.

The chain combines TRBV30 with TRBJ1-2; D gene unclear. The CDR3 totals 15 residues. Trimming removed 4 bases from V and 0 bases from J, with 15 bases in between. CDR1 is GTSNPN and CDR2 is SVGIG in the germline V gene (reference sequence). The CDR3 loop reads CAWTPGVKANYGYTF. As DNA, the CDR3 is TGTGCCTGGACCCCCGGGGTGAAAGCTAACTATGGCTACACCTTC.

This chain connects TRBV18 to TRBJ2-6; 7 nucleotides agree with TRBD1. V trimming: 0 bases; J trimming: 0 bases; junction bases outside the gene matches: 5. This CDR3 has 18 residues. Germline CDR1 reads KGHSH; CDR2 reads LQKENI. CDR3 residues: CASSPPGQLISGANVLTF. DNA of the CDR3: TGTGCCAGCTCACCACCGGGACAGTTGATCTCTGGGGCCAACGTCCTGACTTTC. The full variable domain, completed using reference TRBV18 and TRBJ2-6, is NAGVMQNPRHLVRRRGQEARLRCSPMKGHSHVYWYRQLPEEGLKFMVYLQKENIIDESGMPKERFSAEFPKEGPSILRIQQVVRGDSAAYFCASSPPGQLISGANVLTFGAGSRLTVL.

The chain employs TRBV2 and TRBJ2-7; no definite D call. CDR3 size: 12 residues. Trimming pared 6 bases from V and 2 bases from J, leaving 8 bases between. The germline V gene has CDR1 SNHLY and CDR2 FYNNEI. CDR3 in DNA: TGTGCCAGCAGGCACGAGACCTACGAGCAGTACTTC. It translates to CASRHETYEQYF. The entire variable domain, with the rest obtained from reference TRBV2 and TRBJ2-7, is as follows: EPEVTQTPSHQVTQMGQEVILRCVPISNHLYFYWYRQILGQKVEFLVSFYNNEISEKSEIFDDQFSVERPDGSNFTLKIRSTKLEDSAMYFCASRHETYEQYFGPGTRLTVT.

The chain employs TRBV29-1 and TRBJ1-1; 7 nucleotides align to TRBD1. Germline CDR1 SQVTM, CDR2 ANQGSEA. The CDR3 extends over 14 amino acids. The V segment lost 5 bases and the J segment 1 base; nucleotides outside the gene matches: 7. The CDR3 loop is CSVTRGMANTEAFF. The CDR3 DNA reads as TGCAGCGTTACCAGGGGGATGGCGAACACTGAAGCTTTCTTT.

In DNA, the CDR3 is TGTGCCAGCAGGTGGCAAGAGACCCAGTACTTC. Its protein is CASRWQETQYF. The V call is TRBV2, the J call TRBJ2-5; D gene uncertain. The CDR3 spans 11 residues. V shed 6 bases and J shed 2 bases, with 4 bases lying between them. The germline V gene has CDR1 SNHLY and CDR2 FYNNEI.

The rearrangement links TRBV5-1 to TRBJ2-1; 8 nucleotides line up with TRBD1. The CDR3 spans 14 residues. Looked up from germline, CDR1 is SGHRS and CDR2 is YFSETQ. V trimming: 0 bases; J trimming: 6 bases; junction bases outside the gene matches: 2. This chain's CDR3 is CASSLAGQGNEQFF. Written as DNA, the CDR3 is TGCGCCAGCAGCTTGGCCGGACAGGGCAATGAGCAGTTCTTC.

V is TRBV6-5 and J is TRBJ2-2; possible D gene TRBD2, 6 bases. This CDR3 comprises 15 residues. The ends were cut back, 6 bases at V and 3 bases at J, with 14 bases in the middle. Looked up from germline, CDR1 is MNHEY and CDR2 is SVGAGI. The CDR3: CASRTAGRDTGELFF. In nucleotides, the CDR3 is TGTGCCAGCAGGACAGCCGGGAGAGACACCGGGGAGCTGTTTTTT.

The CDR3 DNA reads TGTGCCAGCAGCTTAGGAGGGGTGTCGGGTGAAAAACTGTTTTTT. It translates to CASSLGGVSGEKLFF. The chain has TRBV5-4 and TRBJ1-4; TRBD1 might be the D (5 bases). This CDR3 comprises 15 residues. Between the trimmed V and J ends, which lost 2 bases and 7 bases, there was a span of 15 bases. CDR1 and CDR2 from the germline V gene are SGHNT and YYREEE (reference sequence).

The gene calls are TRBV27 and TRBJ2-5, with 7 bases aligning to TRBD1. Per germline, CDR1 MNHEY and CDR2 SMNVEV (reference sequence). V was pared by 3 bases and J by 5 bases, with 9 bases of the junction left unmatched. The CDR3 has 15 amino acids. For the CDR3, the DNA is TGTGCCAGCAGTTTTGCCGGGACAGACTGGGAGACCCAGTACTTC. It specifies CASSFAGTDWETQYF.

The chain employs TRBV7-9 and TRBJ2-7; 9 bases agree with TRBD1. J was trimmed by 7 bases and V by 6 bases; bases with no gene match: 10. The CDR3 length is 14 residues. Germline CDR1 and CDR2: SEHNR and FQNEAQ (reference sequence). The CDR3 is CASSSTGGVGEQYF. CDR3 sequence (DNA): TGTGCCAGCAGTTCTACAGGGGGCGTGGGGGAGCAGTACTTC.

The chain recombines TRBV18 with TRBJ2-7; D might be TRBD1 (7 bases). CDR3 length: 17 residues. Trimming removed 5 bases from V and 4 bases from J, with 24 bases in between. CDR1 and CDR2 from the germline V gene are KGHSH and LQKENI. DNA for the CDR3: TGTGCCAGCTCAGGAAAGGGGGCGGGGTCCGATCAGTACGAGCAGTACTTC. It translates to CASSGKGAGSDQYEQYF.

By sample share, this clone is medium-sized. The DNA for the CDR3 is TGTGCCATCAGGATCAGGGACGCGAACACCGGGGAGCTGTTTTTT. Translation gives CAIRIRDANTGELFF. The V and J genes are TRBV10-3 and TRBJ2-2; D could derive from TRBD1 or TRBD2 (5 bases each). In germline, CDR1 is ENHRY, CDR2 SYGVKD. Trimming shortened V by 6 bases and J by 0 bases, and 11 bases separated the two germline ends. The CDR3 has 15 residues.

J is TRBJ1-5 and V is TRBV19, with D hard to call. The germline V gene encodes CDR1 LNHDA and CDR2 SQIVND (reference sequence). This CDR3 has 16 residues. V was cut by 3 bases and J by 3 bases, with 15 bases left in between. CDR3 region: CASSISRRRLNQPQHF. In DNA form, the CDR3 reads TGTGCCAGTAGTATCAGTAGGAGACGGCTCAATCAGCCCCAGCATTTT.

V is TRBV7-9 and J is TRBJ1-5; 8 nucleotides align to TRBD1. V trimming: 5 bases; J trimming: 7 bases; junction bases outside the gene matches: 4. The CDR3 is made up of 13 amino acids. Germline CDR1 SEHNR, CDR2 FQNEAQ (reference sequence). CDR3 sequence (DNA): TGTGCCAGCAGCCCGGACAGGGTCCAGCCCCAGCATTTT. Translated, it gives CASSPDRVQPQHF.

The rearrangement joins TRBV19 to TRBJ2-7, with 7 positions matching TRBD1. With V trimmed by 2 bases and J by 0 bases, 4 bases remained unmatched. The germline V gene encodes CDR1 LNHDA and CDR2 SQIVND (reference sequence). This CDR3 is built from 15 residues. The CDR3 loop reads CASSIQTGLSYEQYF. For the CDR3, the DNA is TGTGCCAGTAGTATACAGACAGGGCTCTCCTACGAGCAGTACTTC.

This chain uses TRBV5-5 with TRBJ1-1; unclear D gene. The CDR3 consists of 14 residues. V dropped 1 base and J dropped 0 bases, with 7 bases sitting between them. Per germline, CDR1 SGHKS and CDR2 YYEKEE (reference sequence). The CDR3 DNA reads TGTGCCAGCAGCTTGCTGGGTCTGAACACTGAAGCTTTCTTT. Protein product: CASSLLGLNTEAFF.

This clone was detected a few times. The chain combines TRBV4-1 with TRBJ2-7; the D is unclear. This CDR3 is built from 16 residues. Germline CDR1 MGHRA, CDR2 YSYEKL. The V and J ends lost 1 base and 0 bases respectively, with 13 bases between them. Here the CDR3 reads CASSQGVMKSSYEQYF. The CDR3 DNA sequence: TGCGCCAGCAGCCAAGGGGTTATGAAGAGCTCCTACGAGCAGTACTTC.

The rearrangement uses TRBV19 and TRBJ1-1; 7 bases line up with TRBD1. The length of the CDR3 is 13 residues. The V gene end was trimmed by 8 bases and the J gene end by 0 bases; junction bases not matched to a gene: 3. Germline values: CDR1 LNHDA, CDR2 SQIVND (reference sequence). CDR3 sequence: CASAGQMNTEAFF. CDR3 DNA: TGTGCCAGTGCGGGACAGATGAACACTGAAGCTTTCTTT.